The clone carrying this T cell receptor (beta chain) appeared many times. This sample is drawn from a study of early T cells in non-severe SARS-CoV-2 infection. Germline CDR1 reads DFQATT; CDR2 reads SNEGSKA (reference sequence). The CDR3 is 15 amino acids. Trimming removed 3 bases from V and 2 bases from J, with 17 bases in between. TCRdb passed the 5' RACE reads through MiXCR, listing each CDR3 protein once. The table has approximately 58,000 distinct CDR3 sequences, approximately 10% seen once. V is TRBV20-1 and J is TRBJ2-7; D perhaps matches TRBD2 (6 bases). The TCR originated in an adult who was a healthcare worker with PCR-confirmed SARS-CoV-2 infection or an uninfected control (not recorded which). Sample: whole blood. CDR3 sequence reads: CSASFGRGVTYEQYF. The CDR3 region has the DNA TGCAGTGCTAGTTTCGGGCGGGGCGTAACCTACGAGCAGTACTTC.